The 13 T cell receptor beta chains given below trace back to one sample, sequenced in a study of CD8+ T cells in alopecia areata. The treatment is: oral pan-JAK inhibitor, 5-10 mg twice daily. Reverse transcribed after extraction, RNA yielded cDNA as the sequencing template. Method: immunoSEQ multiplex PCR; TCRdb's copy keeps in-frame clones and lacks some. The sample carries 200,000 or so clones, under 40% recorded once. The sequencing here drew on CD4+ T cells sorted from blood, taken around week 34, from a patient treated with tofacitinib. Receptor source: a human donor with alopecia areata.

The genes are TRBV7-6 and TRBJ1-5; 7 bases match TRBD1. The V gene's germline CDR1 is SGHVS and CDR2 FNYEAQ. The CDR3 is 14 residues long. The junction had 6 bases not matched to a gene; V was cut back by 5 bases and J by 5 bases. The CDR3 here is CASSPGQVHQPQHF. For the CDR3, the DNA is TGTGCCAGCAGCCCAGGACAGGTCCATCAGCCCCAGCATTTT.

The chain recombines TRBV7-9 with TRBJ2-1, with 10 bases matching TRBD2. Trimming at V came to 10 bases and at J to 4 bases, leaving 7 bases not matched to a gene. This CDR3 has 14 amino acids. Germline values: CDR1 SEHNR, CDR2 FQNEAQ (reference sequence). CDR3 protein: CATERLAGYNEQFF. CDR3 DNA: TGTGCCACGGAAAGACTAGCGGGTTACAATGAGCAGTTCTTC.

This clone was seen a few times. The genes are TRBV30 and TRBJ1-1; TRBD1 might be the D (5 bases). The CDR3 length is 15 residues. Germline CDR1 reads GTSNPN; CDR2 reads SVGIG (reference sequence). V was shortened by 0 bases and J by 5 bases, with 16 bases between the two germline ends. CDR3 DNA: TGTGCCTGGAGTGTATTTGGGGGGTGGGATACTGAAGCTTTCTTT. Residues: CAWSVFGGWDTEAFF.

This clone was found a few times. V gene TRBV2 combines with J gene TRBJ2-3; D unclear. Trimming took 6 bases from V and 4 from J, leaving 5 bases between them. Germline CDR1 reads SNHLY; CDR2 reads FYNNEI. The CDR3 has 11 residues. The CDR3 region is CASRFADTQYF. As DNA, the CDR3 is TGTGCCAGCAGGTTTGCAGATACGCAGTATTTT.

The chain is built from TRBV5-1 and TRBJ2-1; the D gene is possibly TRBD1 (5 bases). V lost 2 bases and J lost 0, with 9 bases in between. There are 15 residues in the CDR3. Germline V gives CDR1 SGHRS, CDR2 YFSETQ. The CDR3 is CASSLGQYSYNEQFF. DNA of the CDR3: TGCGCCAGCAGCTTAGGACAATACTCCTACAATGAGCAGTTCTTC.

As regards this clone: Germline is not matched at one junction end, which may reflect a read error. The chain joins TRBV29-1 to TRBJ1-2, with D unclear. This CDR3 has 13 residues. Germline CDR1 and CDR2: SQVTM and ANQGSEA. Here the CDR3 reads CSAEGRSLRGYTF. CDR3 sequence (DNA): TGCAGCGCTGAAGGCCGATCACTGCGAGGCTACACCTTC. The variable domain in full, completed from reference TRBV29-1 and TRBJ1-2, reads SAVISQKPSRDICQRGTSLTIQCQVDSQVTMMFWYRQQPGQSLTLIATANQGSEATYESGFVIDKFPISRPNLTFSTLTVSNMSPEDSSIYLCSAEGRSLRGYTFGSGTRLTVV.

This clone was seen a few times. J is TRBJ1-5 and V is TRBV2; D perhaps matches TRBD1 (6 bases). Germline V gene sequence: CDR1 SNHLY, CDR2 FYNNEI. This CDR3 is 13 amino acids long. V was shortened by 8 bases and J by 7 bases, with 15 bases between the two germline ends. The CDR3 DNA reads TGTGCCAGCGGGGCAGATGGGACACAGCCCCAGCATTTT. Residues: CASGADGTQPQHF.

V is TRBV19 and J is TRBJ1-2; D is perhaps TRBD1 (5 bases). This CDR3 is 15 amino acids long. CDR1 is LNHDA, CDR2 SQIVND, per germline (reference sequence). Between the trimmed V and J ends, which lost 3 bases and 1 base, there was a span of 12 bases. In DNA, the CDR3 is TGTGCCAGTAGTATGCCCAGGACAAGTAACTATGGCTACACCTTC. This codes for CASSMPRTSNYGYTF.

CDR3 region: CASSLGRQGYEQYF. In nucleotides, the CDR3 is TGTGCCAGCAGCTTAGGTCGCCAGGGATACGAGCAGTACTTC. This chain uses TRBV7-2 with TRBJ2-7; D is possibly TRBD1 (5 bases). Trimming took 1 base from V and 4 from J, leaving 11 bases between them. Per germline, CDR1 SGHTA and CDR2 FQGNSA. The CDR3 spans 14 residues.

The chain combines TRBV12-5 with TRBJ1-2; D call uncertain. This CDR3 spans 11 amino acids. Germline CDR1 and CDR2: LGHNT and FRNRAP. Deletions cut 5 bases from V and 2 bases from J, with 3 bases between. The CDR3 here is CASGINYGYTF. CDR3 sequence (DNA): TGTGCTAGTGGTATAAACTATGGCTACACCTTC.

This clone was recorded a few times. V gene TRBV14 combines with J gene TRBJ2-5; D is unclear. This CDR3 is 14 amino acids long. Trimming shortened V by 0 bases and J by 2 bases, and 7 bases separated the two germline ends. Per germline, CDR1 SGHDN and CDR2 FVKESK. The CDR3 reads CASSQDLRQETQYF. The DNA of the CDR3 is TGTGCCAGCAGCCAAGATCTCAGACAAGAGACCCAGTACTTC.

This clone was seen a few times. DNA of the CDR3: TGTGCCAGCAGCTCGTTAGACAACTCTGGGGCCAACGTCCTGACTTTC. Protein sequence: CASSSLDNSGANVLTF. V and J are TRBV7-3 and TRBJ2-6; D not resolved. Looked up from germline, CDR1 is SGHTA and CDR2 is FQGTGA. V lost 4 bases and J 0 bases, leaving 10 bases between the germline ends. CDR3 size: 16 residues.

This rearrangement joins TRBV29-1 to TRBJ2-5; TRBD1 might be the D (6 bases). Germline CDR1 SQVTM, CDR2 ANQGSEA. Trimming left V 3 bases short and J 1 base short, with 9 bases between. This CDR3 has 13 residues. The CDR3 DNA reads TGCAGCGTTGATTTGACAGGCCAAGAGACCCAGTACTTC. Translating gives CSVDLTGQETQYF.